The 27 T cell receptor beta chains below all came from one sample that was sequenced in a study of PD-1 blockade in classical Hodgkin lymphoma (dated by TCRdb to about 2020). Libraries were prepared through the immunoSEQ multiplex PCR assay. The immuneACCESS repertoire file appears here via TCRdb, limited to in-frame rearrangements. These files lack a portion of the clones; in checked studies, under half of the deficit traces to unresolved V genes, and the cause of the others is not known. The sample includes 95,000 to 100,000 clones, with approximately 90% observed a single time. Jointly, the top ten make up about 6.1% of the sample. The sample's time point, from its label and the paper: cycle 2 day 1 (C2D1) of nivolumab. All trial patients had relapsed after autologous stem cell transplantation, with cohorts A, B and C differing in prior brentuximab vedotin exposure. The sequences come from peripheral blood mononuclear cells (PBMCs), collected before the second cycle of nivolumab. The receptors were gathered from a human donor with classical Hodgkin lymphoma.

This rearrangement joins TRBV4-2 to TRBJ1-2; 8 bases agree with TRBD1. V lost 1 base to trimming and J lost 8 bases; unmatched junction nucleotides: 9. CDR3 length: 15 amino acids. Germline loops: CDR1 LGHNA, CDR2 YNFKEQ. The CDR3 sequence: CASSQVGAGGRGYTF. CDR3 coding DNA: TGTGCCAGCAGCCAAGTGGGGGCAGGGGGCCGGGGCTACACCTTC.

The chain is built from TRBV5-4 and TRBJ2-1, with unresolved D. The germline CDR1 and CDR2 sequences are SGHNT and YYREEE (reference sequence). Trimming stripped 7 bases from V and 3 bases from J, with 20 bases between. The CDR3 consists of 16 residues. The CDR3 sequence is CASADLGFSGYNEQFF. CDR3 DNA: TGTGCCAGCGCCGACCTAGGGTTCTCGGGCTACAATGAGCAGTTCTTC.

The chain joins TRBV7-9 to TRBJ2-3; D is unresolved. This CDR3 spans 18 amino acids. Germline assignment: CDR1 SEHNR and CDR2 FQNEAQ (reference sequence). Trimming removed 1 base from V and 4 bases from J, with 21 bases in between. The CDR3 is CASSLVLVLPNPPDTQYF. In DNA, the CDR3 is TGTGCCAGCAGCTTAGTATTGGTTCTACCGAACCCCCCAGATACGCAGTATTTT.

The V and J genes are TRBV27 and TRBJ2-7; the match to TRBD2 covers 11 bases. CDR1 is MNHEY, CDR2 SMNVEV, per germline (reference sequence). Trimming cost V 2 bases and J 7 bases; bases outside gene matches: 25. This CDR3 is 21 amino acids long. The CDR3 DNA reads as TGTGCCAGCAGTTTACGGCGTCTAGCGGGGGGCCACGTCCCGAGGGTGCTAGAGCAGTACTTC. Amino acid sequence: CASSLRRLAGGHVPRVLEQYF.

The table lists this clone with a few counts. The chain links TRBV7-9 to TRBJ1-6; the D is unclear. V gave up 3 bases and J gave up 8 bases, with 11 bases separating them. Looked up from germline, CDR1 is SEHNR and CDR2 is FQNEAQ (reference sequence). The CDR3 is 14 amino acids. CDR3 DNA: TGTGCCAGCAGCTTCACCTCGGAGGATTCACCCCTCCACTTT. Translating it yields CASSFTSEDSPLHF.

The rearrangement joins TRBV9 to TRBJ2-1; 7 positions match TRBD1. V lost 4 bases, J lost 6 bases, and 4 bases stayed unmatched. The CDR3 loop spans 13 amino acids. CDR1 is SGDLS, CDR2 YYNGEE, per germline. The chain's CDR3 is CASSSGTANEQFF. The CDR3 region has the DNA TGTGCCAGCAGCTCCGGGACAGCCAATGAGCAGTTCTTC.

The V gene is TRBV29-1, the J gene TRBJ1-2; TRBD1 matches at 7 bases. V was clipped by 0 bases and J by 7 bases; unmatched bases: 8. Germline V lookup: CDR1 SQVTM, CDR2 ANQGSEA. This CDR3 spans 14 amino acids. Here the CDR3 DNA reads TGCAGCGTTGAAGATACGATGGCAGGGGGTGGCTACACCTTC. Its protein is CSVEDTMAGGGYTF.

V is TRBV4-2 and J is TRBJ2-7; the D is unclear. This CDR3 comprises 15 residues. In germline, CDR1 is LGHNA, CDR2 YNFKEQ. V dropped 0 bases and J dropped 0 bases, with 9 bases sitting between them. The CDR3 protein is CASSQDGTASYEQYF. CDR3 coding DNA: TGTGCCAGCAGCCAAGATGGAACTGCCTCCTACGAGCAGTACTTC.

The chain recombines TRBV7-9 with TRBJ1-1; D not certain. Trimming left V 5 bases short and J 5 bases short, with 18 bases between. The germline CDR1 and CDR2 sequences are SEHNR and FQNEAQ (reference sequence). This CDR3 has 15 amino acids. CDR3 nucleotides: TGTGCCAGCAGCCCCCGGGGTCAGAGAGGGACTGAAGCTTTCTTT. Protein: CASSPRGQRGTEAFF.

The gene calls are TRBV4-1 and TRBJ2-7; perhaps TRBD2 as D (5 bases). Germline V lookup: CDR1 MGHRA, CDR2 YSYEKL. V dropped 3 bases and J dropped 3 bases, with 12 bases sitting between them. The CDR3 covers 14 residues. DNA for the CDR3: TGCGCCAGCAGCCACACAGACGGACTCTACGAGCAGTACTTC. The encoded protein is CASSHTDGLYEQYF.

This clone showed up just once. The CDR3 is CSVEDPGQEAQYF. The CDR3 coding sequence is TGCAGCGTTGAAGATCCAGGACAGGAGGCCCAGTACTTC. The genes are TRBV29-1 and TRBJ2-5; TRBD1 matches at 7 bases. The CDR3 totals 13 residues. V trimming: 0 bases; J trimming: 9 bases; junction bases outside the gene matches: 7. The germline V gene encodes CDR1 SQVTM and CDR2 ANQGSEA.

The CDR3 protein is CAMGMGGAESPLHF. Here the CDR3 DNA reads TGTGCCATGGGGATGGGGGGCGCTGAGTCACCCCTCCACTTT. This sequence joins TRBV7-2 and TRBJ1-6; a weak D match, TRBD1 (6 bases). Germline CDR1 reads SGHTA; CDR2 reads FQGNSA. Trimming shortened V by 10 bases and J by 10 bases, and 20 bases separated the two germline ends. The CDR3 runs 14 residues.

The V and J genes are TRBV20-1 and TRBJ1-2; D uncertain. From germline, CDR1 is DFQATT and CDR2 SNEGSKA (reference sequence). The CDR3 loop spans 11 amino acids. V was clipped by 3 bases and J by 1 base, with 3 bases between them. CDR3 nucleotides: TGCAGTGCTAGTGATAACTATGGCTACACCTTC. Translated: CSASDNYGYTF.

This clone has just one count. The J gene is TRBJ1-4, the V gene TRBV13; TRBD1 matches 12 bases. This CDR3 is 16 amino acids long. Germline values: CDR1 PRHDT, CDR2 FYEKMQ (reference sequence). V dropped 5 bases and J dropped 8; count of bases not matched to a gene: 9. The chain's CDR3 is CASSPGDRGRGEKLFF. The CDR3 bases are TGTGCCAGCAGCCCCGGGGACAGGGGGCGAGGCGAAAAACTGTTTTTT.

In this sample, this clone turned up once. This sequence joins TRBV19 and TRBJ1-4; no definite D call. V was clipped by 5 bases and J by 0 bases, with 7 bases between them. The CDR3 contains 14 residues. The germline gives CDR1 LNHDA, CDR2 SQIVND (reference sequence). The CDR3 bases are TGTGCCAGTAGTGCCGGAGCAACTAATGAAAAACTGTTTTTT. Translation gives CASSAGATNEKLFF.

The genes are TRBV5-1 and TRBJ2-5; TRBD1 agrees at 8 bases. After removal of 6 bases from V and 5 bases from J, the junction contained 6 bases not matched to a gene. The CDR3 is 13 amino acids. CDR1 is SGHRS and CDR2 is YFSETQ in the germline V gene. This CDR3 is CASTQDRVETQYF. The CDR3 DNA is TGCGCCAGCACCCAGGACAGGGTGGAGACCCAGTACTTC.

The chain has TRBV18 and TRBJ2-6; D is ambiguous. This CDR3 comprises 16 residues. The germline gives CDR1 KGHSH, CDR2 LQKENI. V gave up 3 bases and J gave up 0 bases, with 9 bases separating them. CDR3 protein: CASSPPRVSGANVLTF. The CDR3 region has the DNA TGTGCCAGCTCACCCCCCCGGGTCTCTGGGGCCAACGTCCTGACTTTC.

This rearrangement joins TRBV7-2 to TRBJ2-7, with 8 bases matching TRBD2. CDR1 is SGHTA, CDR2 FQGNSA, per germline. The CDR3 runs to 15 residues. V lost 6 bases, J lost 4 bases, and 11 bases stayed unmatched. The CDR3 is CASRPTGGGFYEQYF. DNA for the CDR3: TGTGCCAGCAGACCAACTGGCGGGGGGTTTTACGAGCAGTACTTC.

The J gene is TRBJ2-7, the V gene TRBV10-1, with a tentative D call TRBD1 (5 bases). CDR1 and CDR2 from the germline V gene are WNHNN and SYGVQD (reference sequence). The V and J ends lost 4 bases and 0 bases respectively, with 7 bases between them. The CDR3 totals 13 residues. DNA for the CDR3: TGCGCCAGCAGTGGGGGCCGCTCCTACGAGCAGTACTTC. Encoded protein: CASSGGRSYEQYF.

This clone is a singleton in its sample. The V gene is TRBV9, the J gene TRBJ2-2; D may be TRBD2 (6 bases). The CDR3 length is 17 residues. Trimming pared 0 bases from V and 0 bases from J, leaving 12 bases between. Germline V gene data show CDR1 as SGDLS and CDR2 as YYNGEE. CDR3 bases: TGTGCCAGCAGCGTAGGAGGCGGGGCCCCGAACACCGGGGAGCTGTTTTTT. It yields the protein CASSVGGGAPNTGELFF.

The CDR3 spells CASSPGILEQFF. The DNA for the CDR3 is TGTGCCAGCAGCCCAGGGATTCTTGAGCAGTTCTTC. The V gene is TRBV11-2, the J gene TRBJ2-1, with D possibly matching TRBD1 (5 bases). The CDR3 is made up of 12 amino acids. V dropped 5 bases and J dropped 9 bases, with 11 bases sitting between them. CDR1 SGHAT and CDR2 FQNNGV come from the germline V gene.

The J gene is TRBJ2-7, the V gene TRBV7-8; 8 bases are a match to TRBD1. CDR1 is SGHVS and CDR2 is FQNEAQ in the germline V gene. V shed 6 bases and J 5 bases; nucleotides not matched to a gene: 15. CDR3 length: 16 amino acids. Here the CDR3 reads CASSQIFPGQVDEQYF. The CDR3 DNA is TGTGCCAGCAGTCAAATATTCCCGGGACAGGTCGACGAGCAGTACTTC. The entire variable domain, with the rest obtained from reference TRBV7-8 and TRBJ2-7, is as follows: GAGVSQSPRYKVAKRGQDVALRCDPISGHVSLFWYQQALGQGPEFLTYFQNEAQLDKSGLPSDRFFAERPEGSVSTLKIQRTQQEDSAVYLCASSQIFPGQVDEQYFGPGTRLTVT.

This chain links TRBV6-5 with TRBJ1-2; 7 bases fit TRBD1. Unmatched junction bases numbered 3, after V lost 2 bases and J lost 3 bases. CDR3 length: 14 residues. The germline V gene encodes CDR1 MNHEY and CDR2 SVGAGI. For the CDR3, the DNA is TGTGCCAGCAGTTACGGGACAGTGGACTATGGCTACACCTTC. It translates to CASSYGTVDYGYTF.

This chain uses TRBV30 with TRBJ2-3, with D unclear. Germline values: CDR1 GTSNPN, CDR2 SVGIG (reference sequence). The V end was cut by 3 bases, the J end by 7 bases, with 8 bases between. The length of the CDR3 is 11 residues. In nucleotides, the CDR3 is TGTGCCTGGAGAGATCTTAATACGCAGTATTTT. As protein: CAWRDLNTQYF.

This clone showed up just a few times. The chain carries TRBV4-1 and TRBJ1-4; tentative D call: TRBD1 (5 bases). This CDR3 has 15 residues. V shed 0 bases and J shed 8 bases, with 13 bases lying between them. Germline CDR1 is MGHRA and CDR2 is YSYEKL. CDR3 DNA: TGCGCCAGCAGCCAAGAGGGCAGGGTGGGCGAAAAACTGTTTTTT. Encoded protein: CASSQEGRVGEKLFF.

This clone was observed a few times. This rearrangement joins TRBV4-2 to TRBJ1-2, with unresolved D. V lost 0 bases and J lost 7, with 6 bases in between. This CDR3 is 12 amino acids long. Germline loops: CDR1 LGHNA, CDR2 YNFKEQ. The CDR3 region has the DNA TGTGCCAGCAGCCAAGATTCTGGTGGCTACACCTTC. Translation gives CASSQDSGGYTF.

J is TRBJ1-2 and V is TRBV4-2; D is ambiguous. CDR1 LGHNA and CDR2 YNFKEQ come from the germline V gene. CDR3 size: 14 residues. With 0 bases removed from V and 2 bases from J, the gap between germline ends came to 7 bases. CDR3 residues: CASSQEGGNYGYTF. DNA for the CDR3: TGTGCCAGCAGCCAAGAAGGTGGGAACTATGGCTACACCTTC.